These T cell receptor beta chains were read from a single sample in a study of regulatory T cells in long-lasting Graves disease. TCRdb re-called the multiplex PCR reads through MiXCR, storing one row per CDR3 protein. The sample lists 400,000 or so distinct CDR3 sequences, around 21% occurring once. Sequencing was performed on peripheral blood mononuclear cells (PBMCs), taken when the disease was refractory, from a patient treated with antithyroid drugs. All receptors derive from a female donor with Graves disease. Each CDR3 is given with its conserved first and last residue. Fields, in order: D gene, J gene, clone size, V gene, CDR3 DNA, CDR3 protein. The D gene is left open where the match is weak. Not all rows give a size; the values are once, few, many and, for expanded clones, a class.

>TRBD2|TRBJ2-7|many|TRBV7-6
TGTGCCAGCAGCTCGGGACTAGCGGGAGGAATCTACGAGCAGTACTTC
CASSSGLAGGIYEQYF
>-|TRBJ1-2|many|TRBV29-1
TGCAGGGTAGGGGAGGGGATGGACTATGGCTACACCTTC
CRVGEGMDYGYTF
>TRBD1|TRBJ1-2|-|TRBV9
TGTGCCAGCAGCCCCGAAGGGGGCGGGAGCTATGGCTACACCTTC
CASSPEGGGSYGYTF
>-|TRBJ2-2|-|TRBV7-9
TGTGCCAGCAGCTCGCCCGGCGGGGCGAACACCGGGGAGCTGTTTTTT
CASSSPGGANTGELFF
>-|TRBJ2-7|-|TRBV27
TGTGCCAGCAGTCCGTCCGGATTGAGGGGCGGCTACGAGCAGTACTTC
CASSPSGLRGGYEQYF
>TRBD1|TRBJ1-5|-|TRBV6-2/TRBV6-3
TGTGCCAGCAGTTTACAGACAGGGCTTGAGCCCCAGCATTTT
CASSLQTGLEPQHF
>TRBD2|TRBJ2-5|-|TRBV10-3
TGTGCCATCAGTGGGAGATTAGCGGGAGAAGAGATCCAGTACTTC
CAISGRLAGEEIQYF
>-|TRBJ2-2|-|TRBV7-9
TGTGCCAGCAGCTTAAAGAGGGCGGGGCCGCCTCGAACCGGGGAGCTGTTTTTT
CASSLKRAGPPRTGELFF
>-|TRBJ2-7|-|TRBV5-6
TGTGCCAGCAGCTGGGGGTGGGCCGAGCAGTACTTC
CASSWGWAEQYF
>-|TRBJ2-7|few|TRBV29-1
TGCAGCGTTGCCGGCTTTCCCCGCCTTTACAGGGCCGACGAGCAGTACTTC
CSVAGFPRLYRADEQYF
>-|TRBJ1-5|many|TRBV27
TGTGCCAGCAGTGGGGGATCTAGCAATCAGCCCCAGCATTTT
CASSGGSSNQPQHF
>-|TRBJ2-2|-|TRBV29-1
TGCAGCGTTGACAGGGATAACACCGGGGAGCTGTTTTTT
CSVDRDNTGELFF
>TRBD1|TRBJ2-7|-|TRBV19
TGTGCCAGTCGGGGACAGGAGGCCGGCGAGCAGTACTTC
CASRGQEAGEQYF
>-|TRBJ2-1|few|TRBV7-3
TGTGCCAGCAGCTTAACGATATCCGACAATGAGCAGTTCTTC
CASSLTISDNEQFF
>-|TRBJ2-2|-|TRBV20-1
TGCAGTGCTAGCCCTATGACCTTCAACACCGGGGAGCTGTTTTTT
CSASPMTFNTGELFF
>-|TRBJ1-2|-|TRBV6-1
TGTGCCAGCAGTTTGCCCGAGGACAGTAACTATGGCTACACCTTC
CASSLPEDSNYGYTF
>-|TRBJ1-6|many|TRBV27
TGTGCCAGCAGCTACGGCTCCTATAATTCACCCCTCCACTTT
CASSYGSYNSPLHF
>TRBD1|TRBJ2-7|few|TRBV29-1
TGCAGCGGCCAGGGGGCTACGTACGAGCAGTACTTC
CSGQGATYEQYF
>-|TRBJ1-3|many|TRBV12-3/TRBV12-4
TGTGCCAGCAGCTTCTCAGGAAACACCATATATTTT
CASSFSGNTIYF
>TRBD2|TRBJ2-7|many|TRBV29-1
TGCAGCGTGGGGACTAGCGGAGCCTACGAGCAGTACTTC
CSVGTSGAYEQYF
>-|TRBJ1-1|few|TRBV11-2
TGTGCCAGCAGCTTAGATAGAGGGCTGGAAGCTTTCTTT
CASSLDRGLEAFF
>-|TRBJ1-2|-|TRBV12-3/TRBV12-4
TGTGCCAGCAGGCGCGATTGGTATGGCTACACCTTC
CASRRDWYGYTF
>-|TRBJ1-4|-|TRBV7-9
TGTGCCAGCAGCTTAGACAGGGAGGCTGAAAAACTGTTTTTT
CASSLDREAEKLFF
>TRBD1|TRBJ2-5|many|TRBV7-2
TGTGCCAGCAGCTTTACCGGGACAGGGGATGAGACCCAGTACTTC
CASSFTGTGDETQYF
>-|TRBJ2-2|few|TRBV28
TGTGCCAGCCGGGGTCACAGCTTCGCGAACACCGGGGAGCTGTTTTTT
CASRGHSFANTGELFF
>-|TRBJ2-2|many|TRBV6-5
TGTGCCAGCAGTTACATACAGGGCGGGGAGCTGTTTTTT
CASSYIQGGELFF
>-|TRBJ2-5|-|TRBV6-1
TGTGCCAGCAAATCAGGACCGTCCCAAGAGACCCAGTACTTC
CASKSGPSQETQYF
>-|TRBJ2-2|few|TRBV11-2
TGTGCCAGCAGCTTTCCTGTTTCGAACACCGGGGAGCTGTTTTTT
CASSFPVSNTGELFF
>-|TRBJ2-3|many|TRBV3-1
TGTGCCAGCAGCCTGTCAGATACGCAGTATTTT
CASSLSDTQYF
>-|TRBJ1-1|few|TRBV28
TGTGCCAGCAGTTTATGGGGTGTGGGCATGGAAGCTTTCTTT
CASSLWGVGMEAFF
>-|TRBJ2-5|many|TRBV11-2
TGTGCCAGCAGCTTAGATCCCAGGATTCAAGAGACCCAGTACTTC
CASSLDPRIQETQYF
>TRBD1|TRBJ2-7|many|TRBV7-2
TGTGCCAGCAGCTTAGGACAGGGGGCAGGGGAGCAGTACTTC
CASSLGQGAGEQYF
>-|TRBJ2-5|few|TRBV9
TGTGCCAGCAGCTCCCGGACCTCCCAAGAGACCCAGTACTTC
CASSSRTSQETQYF
>TRBD1|TRBJ1-5|-|TRBV5-1
TGCGCCAGCAGCTTGGAGACAGGGGGCATGCAGCCCCAGCATTTT
CASSLETGGMQPQHF
>TRBD1|TRBJ2-6|few|TRBV20-1
TGCAGTGCTAGGAGGACAGGGGGCTCTGGGGCCAACGTCCTGACTTTC
CSARRTGGSGANVLTF
>-|TRBJ1-1|many|TRBV7-2
TGTGCCAGCAGCTTAGTGGAGGCAGGGGTGAACACTGAAGCTTTCTTT
CASSLVEAGVNTEAFF
>-|TRBJ2-2|-|TRBV11-2
TGTGCCAGCAGCTTAGATCCGTCAGGGTATAGGAATCCCGGGGAGCTGTTTTTT
CASSLDPSGYRNPGELFF
>-|TRBJ2-4|many|TRBV20-1
TGCAGTGCTAGAGGAGTATCTGAACAGGGCTTCTTC
CSARGVSEQGFF
>TRBD1|TRBJ1-1|-|TRBV24-1
TGTGCCACCAGTGATTTAGGACAGGGCACTGAAGCTTTCTTT
CATSDLGQGTEAFF
>-|TRBJ2-5|many|TRBV12-3/TRBV12-4
TGTGCCAGCAGGATAAGGGAGACCCAGTACTTC
CASRIRETQYF
>-|TRBJ1-1|few|TRBV7-9
TGTGCCAGCAGCTTAGCGGGGGTCGCTGAAGCTTTCTTT
CASSLAGVAEAFF
>-|TRBJ1-2|many|TRBV28
TGTGCCAGTTTCAGGGTCAACTATGGCTACACCTTC
CASFRVNYGYTF
>TRBD1|TRBJ2-7|once|TRBV29-1
TGCAGCGTGAACAGGGGTTCGAGCGTGCAGTACTTC
CSVNRGSSVQYF
>-|TRBJ2-3|few|TRBV5-6
TGTGCCAGCAGCCGAAGGCGGACAGCTGACACAGATACGCAGTATTTT
CASSRRRTADTDTQYF
>-|TRBJ2-7|-|TRBV7-9
TGTGCCAGCATTCCGGAGAGGGTAGGGGTCCACGAGCAGTACTTC
CASIPERVGVHEQYF
>TRBD1|TRBJ1-2|many|TRBV29-1
TGCAGCGTATCGGGACAGGGGCAAGGGTATGGCTACACCTTC
CSVSGQGQGYGYTF
>-|TRBJ2-7|few|TRBV7-9
TGTGCCAGCAGCGAGGGCCAAGCCTACGAGCAGTACTTC
CASSEGQAYEQYF
>-|TRBJ2-7|-|TRBV6-1
TGTGCCAGCAGAAACGCGGGGATCCCCTACGAGCAGTACTTC
CASRNAGIPYEQYF
>-|TRBJ1-6|-|TRBV7-9
TGTGCCAGCAGCGGTGGGACCGTAGGGTCACCCCTCCACTTT
CASSGGTVGSPLHF
>TRBD1|TRBJ1-2|-|TRBV7-2
TGTGCCAGCAGCCCAAGGCCGGGACAGCTTTACACCTTC
CASSPRPGQLYTF
>-|TRBJ2-5|few|TRBV7-8
TGTGCCAGTCTATTCCTCGGGACCGAGGAGACCCAGTACTTC
CASLFLGTEETQYF
>-|TRBJ2-2|many|TRBV13
TGTGCCAGCAGCTTAGAGGAGTCCGGGGAGCTGTTTTTT
CASSLEESGELFF
>TRBD2|TRBJ2-7|-|TRBV5-1
TGCGCCAGCAGCTTGGTAGCGGGAGGGTCCTCCGAGCAGTACTTC
CASSLVAGGSSEQYF
>-|TRBJ1-6|-|TRBV10-2
TGCGCCAGCAGTGAGTCGGGTAGTGGAAATTCACCCCTCCACTTT
CASSESGSGNSPLHF